The clone carrying this T cell receptor (beta chain) was recorded only once. The same CDR3 is also encoded by other DNA sequences in this sample. The sample originates from a study of control samples from healthy donors and cancer patients. Only in-frame clones appear in the TCRdb table, and some are missing; sequencing was by immunoSEQ multiplex PCR. Among about 76,000 clones listed, roughly nine tenths were seen once. The sequencing sample was made of PBMCs. This receptor was identified in a woman aged 50 to 65 with colorectal cancer.

The CDR3 loop is CASSYSYRNTEAFF. As DNA, the CDR3 is TGTGCCAGCAGTTATTCTTACCGGAACACTGAAGCTTTCTTT. This chain links TRBV6-5 with TRBJ1-1; no reliable D call. The length of the CDR3 is 14 residues. V lost 3 bases and J 1 base, leaving 9 bases between the germline ends. Germline loops: CDR1 MNHEY, CDR2 SVGAGI.